This TCR beta chain was obtained from a study of blood T cells in healthy people across ages. From germline, CDR1 is MNHNS and CDR2 SASEGT. Trimming removed 2 bases from V and 5 bases from J, with 12 bases in between. There are 14 residues in the CDR3. The second PCR ran about 6 to 12 cycles with a sample-barcoded 5' primer and J-beta primers. TCRdb used MiXCR to reprocess the 5' RACE reads, holding one entry per CDR3 protein. The sample holds around 1,500,000 distinct CDR3 sequences, 35% to 45% seen once. Sequenced: blood. The TCR comes from a woman between 18 and 29 years old in good health. The rearrangement links TRBV6-1 to TRBJ1-2, with D possibly matching TRBD1 (6 bases). CDR3 residues: CASSETITGYGYTF. DNA for the CDR3: TGTGCCAGCAGTGAAACAATTACAGGGTATGGCTACACCTTC.